This TCR beta chain stems from a study of blood T cell repertoires in COVID-19. At the level of the study: Samples taken during acute and convalescent COVID-19 were collected in the United States, Italy and Spain.

Germline V gene data show CDR1 as SGHTA and CDR2 as FQGTGA. This CDR3 has 13 amino acids. Trimming took off 4 bases at V and 4 bases at J, with 9 bases between the two ends. How the authors handled the data: Estimates of nucleated cell counts were drawn from the amplification of reference gene primers. Sequencing used immunoSEQ multiplex PCR; TCRdb keeps in-frame clones, though not all of them. Clone size and the V and J calls come from that table; the DNA yielded D and trimming. The sample includes 20,000 to 25,000 clones, about 90% of them seen just once. The receptor comes from a human donor in a cohort sampled during active COVID-19. V is TRBV7-3 and J is TRBJ2-3, with TRBD2 as a possible D gene (5 bases). Material for sequencing was peripheral blood. The DNA for the CDR3 is TGTGCCAGCAGCTCCCAGGACTCAGATACGCAGTATTTT. It encodes CASSSQDSDTQYF.